A single TCR beta chain is shown here with its context. What it binds is not known. V was trimmed by 5 bases and J by 8 bases, leaving 18 bases between them. The germline V gene has CDR1 LNHDA and CDR2 SQIVND (reference sequence). This CDR3 has 14 residues. Every subset had its genomic DNA shared out evenly among several immunoSEQ plates. Assay used: immunoSEQ multiplex PCR; TCRdb lists only in-frame clones, some missing. The table includes about 2.3 million clones, just over 90% detected once. This entry is derived from a study of shared clonotypes between healthy human individuals. Looking at the study overall: There were three CD4 naive, three CD4 memory, two CD8 naive and one CD8 memory plates per donor. The study's findings and limits: Roughly 5% was the fraction of naive CD4 clonotypes found shared across four donors. The researchers took only blood, and tissue repertoires probably look different.

Sequenced material: naive CD4+ T cells from PBMCs. Sample subset: CD45RA+ positively selected. This TCR was recovered from a young man in good health. Some clones in this sample may be carry-over from other donors' samples. V is TRBV19 and J is TRBJ1-1; D gene ambiguous. DNA of the CDR3: TGTGCCAGTAGTGCTGTTCTTTCAGCCTACGAAGCTTTCTTT. It is translated as CASSAVLSAYEAFF.